Presented here are 5 T cell receptor beta chains from one specimen sequenced in a study of T cells expressing NK-cell markers. One entry per CDR3 protein, without DNA, is what TCRdb gives after re-calling the 5' RACE reads. Recorded for this sample: about 430,000 distinct CDR3 sequences. Sequenced material: blood T cells: a sorted CD56 or NKG2C T cell subset, CD4+ or CD8+ T cells, or bulk PBMC T cells (not recorded which). These receptors were collected from a woman aged 50 to 60 in good health.

The genes are TRBV3-1 and TRBJ1-2. Germline assignment: CDR1 LGHDT and CDR2 YNNKEL (reference sequence). CDR3 length equals 11 residues. CDR3 region: CASSQGYGYTF.

The rearrangement joins TRBV4-1 to TRBJ1-1. CDR3 length: 16 residues. Per germline, CDR1 MGHRA and CDR2 YSYEKL. The CDR3 reads CASSQDFRISNTEAFF.

This chain connects TRBV18 to TRBJ1-5. Germline V gene lookup returns CDR1 KGHSH and CDR2 LQKENI. CDR3 length: 15 amino acids. The CDR3 loop reads CASSPEGQFGQPQHF.

The gene calls are TRBV18 and TRBJ2-1; TCRdb selects TRBD2, and the lack of DNA leaves this call unchecked. This CDR3 spans 15 amino acids. CDR1 and CDR2 from the germline V gene are KGHSH and LQKENI. CDR3 sequence: CASSPAGRTRSEQFF.

The chain joins TRBV7-8 to TRBJ2-2; the TRBD1 assignment by TCRdb is unverifiable without DNA. CDR3 length equals 14 residues. Germline V gene data show CDR1 as SGHVS and CDR2 as FQNEAQ. The CDR3 loop is CASSVTGWTGELFF.